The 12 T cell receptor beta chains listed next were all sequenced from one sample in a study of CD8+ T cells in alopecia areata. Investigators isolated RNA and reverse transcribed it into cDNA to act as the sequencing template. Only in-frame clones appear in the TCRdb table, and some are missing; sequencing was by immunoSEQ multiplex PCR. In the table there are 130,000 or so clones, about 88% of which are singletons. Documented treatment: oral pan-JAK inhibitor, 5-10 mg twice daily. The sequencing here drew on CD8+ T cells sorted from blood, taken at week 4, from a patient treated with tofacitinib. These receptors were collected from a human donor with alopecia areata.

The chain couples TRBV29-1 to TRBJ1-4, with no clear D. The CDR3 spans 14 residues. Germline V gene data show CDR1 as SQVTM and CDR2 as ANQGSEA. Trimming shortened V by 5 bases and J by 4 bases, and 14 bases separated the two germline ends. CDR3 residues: CSVNRRGLNEKLFF. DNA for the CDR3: TGCAGCGTTAATCGAAGAGGGCTTAATGAAAAACTGTTTTTT.

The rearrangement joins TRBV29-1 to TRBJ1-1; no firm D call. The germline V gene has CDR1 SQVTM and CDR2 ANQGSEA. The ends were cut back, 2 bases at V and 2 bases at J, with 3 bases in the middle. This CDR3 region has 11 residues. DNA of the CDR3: TGCAGCGTTGAAAGAAACACTGAAGCTTTCTTT. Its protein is CSVERNTEAFF.

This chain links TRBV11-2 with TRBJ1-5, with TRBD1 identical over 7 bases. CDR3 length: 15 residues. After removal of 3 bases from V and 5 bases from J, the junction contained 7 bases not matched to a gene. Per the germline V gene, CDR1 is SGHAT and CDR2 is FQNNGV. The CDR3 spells CASSLGIGGHQPQHF. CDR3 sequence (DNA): TGTGCCAGCAGCTTGGGAATAGGGGGCCATCAGCCCCAGCATTTT.

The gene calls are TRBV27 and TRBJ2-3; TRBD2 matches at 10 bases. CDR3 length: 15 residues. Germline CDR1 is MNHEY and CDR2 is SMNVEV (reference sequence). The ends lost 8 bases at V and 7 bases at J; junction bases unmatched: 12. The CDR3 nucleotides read TGTGCCAGCCGTATAGCGGGGGGCGGGTCTTATACGCAGTATTTT. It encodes CASRIAGGGSYTQYF.

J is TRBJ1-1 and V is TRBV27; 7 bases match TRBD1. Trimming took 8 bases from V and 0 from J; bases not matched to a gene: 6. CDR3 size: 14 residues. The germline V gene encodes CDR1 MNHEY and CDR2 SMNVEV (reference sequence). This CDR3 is CASRDRAMNTEAFF. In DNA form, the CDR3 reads TGTGCCAGCCGAGACAGGGCCATGAACACTGAAGCTTTCTTT.

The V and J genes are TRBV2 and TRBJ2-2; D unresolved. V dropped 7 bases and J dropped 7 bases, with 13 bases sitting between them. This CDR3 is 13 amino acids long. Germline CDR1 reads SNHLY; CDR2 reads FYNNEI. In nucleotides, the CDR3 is TGTGCCAGCAATCCACGGGCTAGCGGGGAGCTGTTTTTT. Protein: CASNPRASGELFF.

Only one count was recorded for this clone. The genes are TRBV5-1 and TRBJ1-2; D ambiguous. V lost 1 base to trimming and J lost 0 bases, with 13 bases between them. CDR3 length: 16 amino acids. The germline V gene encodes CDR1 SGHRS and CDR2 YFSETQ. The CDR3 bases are TGCGCCAGCAGCTTGAAATCAGGAGTAGCTAACTATGGCTACACCTTC. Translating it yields CASSLKSGVANYGYTF.

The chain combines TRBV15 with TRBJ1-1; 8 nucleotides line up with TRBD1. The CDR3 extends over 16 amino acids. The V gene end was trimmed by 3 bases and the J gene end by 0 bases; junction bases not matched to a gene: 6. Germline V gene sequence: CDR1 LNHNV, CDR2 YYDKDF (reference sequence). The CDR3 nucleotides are TGTGCCACCAGCAGCCCCGGGACAGGACTGAACACTGAAGCTTTCTTT. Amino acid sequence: CATSSPGTGLNTEAFF. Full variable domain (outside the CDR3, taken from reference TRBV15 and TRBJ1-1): DAMVIQNPRYQVTQFGKPVTLSCSQTLNHNVMYWYQQKSSQAPKLLFHYYDKDFNNEADTPDNFQSRRPNTSFCFLDIRSPGLGDTAMYLCATSSPGTGLNTEAFFGQGTRLTVV.

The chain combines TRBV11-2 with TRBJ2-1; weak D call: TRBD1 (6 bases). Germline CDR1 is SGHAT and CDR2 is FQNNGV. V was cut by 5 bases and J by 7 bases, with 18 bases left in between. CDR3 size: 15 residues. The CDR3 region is CASSPPGAGVNEQFF. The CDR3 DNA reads TGTGCCAGCAGCCCCCCCGGGGCAGGGGTAAATGAGCAGTTCTTC.

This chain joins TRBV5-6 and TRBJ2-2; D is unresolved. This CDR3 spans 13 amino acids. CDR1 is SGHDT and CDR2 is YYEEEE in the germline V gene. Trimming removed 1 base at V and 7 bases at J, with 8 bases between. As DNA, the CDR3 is TGTGCCAGCAGCTTGAGCCAGCACGGGGAGCTGTTTTTT. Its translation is CASSLSQHGELFF.

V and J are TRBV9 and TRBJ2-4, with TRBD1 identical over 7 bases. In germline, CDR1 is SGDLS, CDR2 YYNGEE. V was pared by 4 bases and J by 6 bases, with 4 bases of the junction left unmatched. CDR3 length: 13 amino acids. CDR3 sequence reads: CASSPYRGNIQYF. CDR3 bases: TGTGCCAGCAGCCCGTACAGGGGAAACATTCAGTACTTC.

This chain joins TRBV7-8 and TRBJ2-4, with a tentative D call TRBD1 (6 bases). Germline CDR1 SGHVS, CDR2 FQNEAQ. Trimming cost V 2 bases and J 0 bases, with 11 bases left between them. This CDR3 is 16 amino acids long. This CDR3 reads CASSLRTALAKNIQYF. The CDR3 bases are TGTGCCAGCAGCTTAAGGACAGCCCTAGCCAAAAACATTCAGTACTTC.